These T cell receptor beta chains were read from a single sample in a study of OX40 agonist ivuxolimab in advanced cancers. Here immunoSEQ multiplex PCR was the method, and the copy in TCRdb shows in-frame clones only, minus some. The sample has around 100,000 clones, 90% seen once; the top ten hold just over 0.15%. The sample was CD4+ or CD8+ T cells sorted from blood, taken in a trial of the OX40 agonist ivuxolimab. Source of these receptors: an adult with an advanced solid tumor such as melanoma, head and neck, liver or kidney cancer. Both conserved end residues are part of each CDR3. D genes are given only for firm matches. Clone size is shown for a subset of rows, as once, few, many or a class of expanded clone.

>TRBV10-3|NA|TRBJ2-7|16|NA
TGTGCCATCAGTGAGTCTGGGGGCGGAAGCTCCTACGAGCAGTACTTC
CAISESGGGSSYEQYF
>TRBV2|NA|TRBJ2-2|13|NA
TGTGCCAGCAGTGGTCGGGGAACCGGGGAGCTGTTTTTT
CASSGRGTGELFF
>TRBV6-1|NA|TRBJ2-7|12|NA
TGTGCCAGCATTGGGGGGCCCTACGAGCAGTACTTC
CASIGGPYEQYF
>TRBV9|NA|TRBJ1-2|14|NA
TGTGCCAGCAGCCCCCGGGCGGGCGGGGGGGGCTACACCTTC
CASSPRAGGGGYTF
>TRBV6-1|NA|TRBJ2-7|15|NA
TGTGCCAGCAGTGAAAGGGGACTGTACCCCTACGAGCAGTACTTC
CASSERGLYPYEQYF
>TRBV18|NA|TRBJ2-5|14|TRBD2
TGTGCCAGCTCACGCGGGACTACCCAAGAGACCCAGTACTTC
CASSRGTTQETQYF
>TRBV2|NA|TRBJ2-2|14|NA
TGTGCCAGCAGTGGACAGGTCAGCACCGGGGAGCTGTTTTTT
CASSGQVSTGELFF
>TRBV5-1|NA|TRBJ2-7|14|NA
TGCGCCAGCAGCTTTCAGGAAGGGCCCTACGAGCAGTACTTC
CASSFQEGPYEQYF
>TRBV5-5|NA|TRBJ1-2|16|NA
TGTGCCAGCAGCCCCGCCCGGGGAGCCCAACGATATGGCTACACCTTC
CASSPARGAQRYGYTF
>TRBV9|NA|TRBJ1-2|12|NA
TGTGCCAGCAGCGTAGGTCCAGGCGGCTACACCTTC
CASSVGPGGYTF
>TRBV5-4|NA|TRBJ2-1|14|NA
TGTGCCAGCAGCTTGGGAGGAACCGGCGATGAGCAGTTCTTC
CASSLGGTGDEQFF
>TRBV30|NA|TRBJ2-3|15|NA
TGTGCCTGGAGTCCTTTGGCGGGGAGCACAGATACGCAGTATTTT
CAWSPLAGSTDTQYF
>TRBV27|NA|TRBJ2-7|16|NA
TGTGCCAGCAGCCCCAGGGGACTTTTGCCCTCCTACGAGCAGTACTTC
CASSPRGLLPSYEQYF
>TRBV28|NA|TRBJ1-2|12|NA
TGTGCCAGCGGAGTGGACTCCTATGGCTACACCTTC
CASGVDSYGYTF
>TRBV5-4|once|TRBJ1-2|12|NA
TGTGCCAGCAGCATCGGACTCTATGGCTACACCTTC
CASSIGLYGYTF
>TRBV5-4|NA|TRBJ2-4|16|TRBD1
TGTGCCAGCAGCTTAGGGACAGATCAAGCCAAAAACATTCAGTACTTC
CASSLGTDQAKNIQYF
>TRBV25-1|NA|TRBJ1-1|13|NA
TGTGCCAGCAGTGACAGTCTGAACACTGAAGCTTTCTTT
CASSDSLNTEAFF
>TRBV6-1|NA|TRBJ1-5|15|TRBD1
TGTGCCAGCAGTGGCCTACAGGGGGCGCATCAGCCCCAGCATTTT
CASSGLQGAHQPQHF
>TRBV5-1|NA|TRBJ1-2|12|NA
TGCGCCAGCAGCTTATCCTCCTATGGCTACACCTTC
CASSLSSYGYTF
>TRBV2|NA|TRBJ2-1|12|NA
TGTGCCAGCAGTGATTCTGGGGCCCTCAAGTTCTTC
CASSDSGALKFF
>TRBV30|NA|TRBJ1-1|13|NA
TGTGCCTGGAGCGGAGGGTGGAACACTGAAGCTTTCTTT
CAWSGGWNTEAFF
>TRBV5-1|NA|TRBJ2-7|13|NA
TGCGCCAGCAGCGGGATAAGACAGGACGAGCAGTACTTC
CASSGIRQDEQYF
>TRBV5-5|NA|TRBJ2-3|13|NA
TGTGCCAGCAGCTTGACGGGCACAGATACGCAGTATTTT
CASSLTGTDTQYF